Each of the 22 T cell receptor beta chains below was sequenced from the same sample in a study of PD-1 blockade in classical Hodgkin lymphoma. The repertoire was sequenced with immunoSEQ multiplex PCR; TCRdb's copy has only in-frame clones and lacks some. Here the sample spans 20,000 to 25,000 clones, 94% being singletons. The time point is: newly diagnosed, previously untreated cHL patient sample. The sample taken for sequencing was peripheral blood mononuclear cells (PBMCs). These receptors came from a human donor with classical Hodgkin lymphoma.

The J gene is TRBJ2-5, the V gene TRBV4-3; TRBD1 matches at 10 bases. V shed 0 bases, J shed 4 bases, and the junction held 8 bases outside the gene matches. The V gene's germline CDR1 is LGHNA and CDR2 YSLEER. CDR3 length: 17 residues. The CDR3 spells CASSQEDRGRERETQYF. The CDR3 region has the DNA TGCGCCAGCAGCCAAGAAGACAGGGGGCGGGAGCGAGAGACCCAGTACTTC.

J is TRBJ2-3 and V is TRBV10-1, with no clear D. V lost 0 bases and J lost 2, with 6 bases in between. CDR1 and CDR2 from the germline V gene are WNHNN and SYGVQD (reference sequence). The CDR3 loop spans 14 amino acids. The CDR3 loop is CASSESRLTDTQYF. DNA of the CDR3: TGCGCCAGCAGTGAGTCTAGGCTCACAGATACGCAGTATTTT.

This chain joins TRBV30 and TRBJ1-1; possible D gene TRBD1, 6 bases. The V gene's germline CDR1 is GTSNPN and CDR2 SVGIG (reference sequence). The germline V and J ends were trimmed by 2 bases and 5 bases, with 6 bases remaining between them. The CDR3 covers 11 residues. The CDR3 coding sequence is TGTGCCTGGAGTAGGGGGACTGAAGCTTTCTTT. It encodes CAWSRGTEAFF.

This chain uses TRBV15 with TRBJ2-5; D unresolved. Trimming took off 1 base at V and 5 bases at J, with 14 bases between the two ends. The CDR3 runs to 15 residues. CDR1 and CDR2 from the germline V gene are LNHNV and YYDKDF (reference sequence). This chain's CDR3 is CATSRVGVRVETQYF. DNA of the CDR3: TGTGCCACCAGCAGAGTCGGAGTCCGGGTGGAGACCCAGTACTTC.

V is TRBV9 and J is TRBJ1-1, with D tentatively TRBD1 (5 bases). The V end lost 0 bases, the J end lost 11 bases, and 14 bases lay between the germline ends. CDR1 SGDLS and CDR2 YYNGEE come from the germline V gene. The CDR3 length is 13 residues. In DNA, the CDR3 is TGTGCCAGCAGCGTAGAACCAGACCGGGGGGCTTTCTTT. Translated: CASSVEPDRGAFF.

Written as DNA, the CDR3 is TGTGCCAGCTCACCCGAGACCCGGCGGGATGAAAAACTGTTTTTT. Encoded protein: CASSPETRRDEKLFF. The genes are TRBV18 and TRBJ1-4, with D uncertain. The CDR3 covers 15 residues. Germline V gives CDR1 KGHSH, CDR2 LQKENI. Trimming cost V 3 bases and J 6 bases, with 14 bases left between them.

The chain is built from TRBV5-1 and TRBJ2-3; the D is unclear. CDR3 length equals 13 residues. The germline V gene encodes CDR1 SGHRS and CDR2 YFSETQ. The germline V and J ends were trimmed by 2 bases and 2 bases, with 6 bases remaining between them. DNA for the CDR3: TGCGCCAGCAGCTTCTCTATCACAGATACGCAGTATTTT. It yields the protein CASSFSITDTQYF. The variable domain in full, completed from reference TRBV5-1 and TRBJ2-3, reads KAGVTQTPRYLIKTRGQQVTLSCSPISGHRSVSWYQQTPGQGLQFLFEYFSETQRNKGNFPGRFSGRQFSNSRSEMNVSTLELGDSALYLCASSFSITDTQYFGPGTRLTVL.

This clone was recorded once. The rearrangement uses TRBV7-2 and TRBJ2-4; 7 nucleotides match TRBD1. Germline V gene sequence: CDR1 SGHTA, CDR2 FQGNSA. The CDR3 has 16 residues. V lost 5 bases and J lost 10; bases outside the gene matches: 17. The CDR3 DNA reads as TGTGCCAGCAGCCCAAAGGGGACAGCATCGAGGTCAATTCAGTACTTC. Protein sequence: CASSPKGTASRSIQYF.

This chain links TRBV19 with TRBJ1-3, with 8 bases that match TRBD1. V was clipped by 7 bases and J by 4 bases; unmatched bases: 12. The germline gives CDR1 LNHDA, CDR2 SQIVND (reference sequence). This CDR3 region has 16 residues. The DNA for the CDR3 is TGTGCCAGTACCCCCGGGACAGGCGCGCCGGGAAACACCATATATTTT. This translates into CASTPGTGAPGNTIYF. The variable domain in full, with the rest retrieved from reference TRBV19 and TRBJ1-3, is DGGITQSPKYLFRKEGQNVTLSCEQNLNHDAMYWYRQDPGQGLRLIYYSQIVNDFQKGDIAEGYSVSREKKESFPLTVTSAQKNPTAFYLCASTPGTGAPGNTIYFGEGSWLTVV.

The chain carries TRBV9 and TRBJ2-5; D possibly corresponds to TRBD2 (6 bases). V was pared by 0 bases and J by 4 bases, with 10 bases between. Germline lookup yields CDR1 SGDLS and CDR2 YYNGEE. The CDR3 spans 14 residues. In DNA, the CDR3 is TGTGCCAGCAGCGTAGGAGCCGGGGGAGAGACCCAGTACTTC. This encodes CASSVGAGGETQYF.

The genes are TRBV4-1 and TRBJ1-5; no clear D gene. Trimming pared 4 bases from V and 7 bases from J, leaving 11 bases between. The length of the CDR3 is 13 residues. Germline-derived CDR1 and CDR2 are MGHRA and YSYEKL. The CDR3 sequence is CASSPRSGQPQHF. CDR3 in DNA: TGCGCCAGCAGCCCACGCTCGGGGCAGCCCCAGCATTTT.

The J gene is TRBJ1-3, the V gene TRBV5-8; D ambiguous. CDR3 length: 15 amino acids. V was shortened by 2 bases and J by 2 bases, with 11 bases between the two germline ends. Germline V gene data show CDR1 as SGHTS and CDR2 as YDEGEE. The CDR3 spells CASSFRGSAGNTIYF. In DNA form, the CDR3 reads TGTGCCAGCAGCTTTAGAGGGTCGGCTGGAAACACCATATATTTT.

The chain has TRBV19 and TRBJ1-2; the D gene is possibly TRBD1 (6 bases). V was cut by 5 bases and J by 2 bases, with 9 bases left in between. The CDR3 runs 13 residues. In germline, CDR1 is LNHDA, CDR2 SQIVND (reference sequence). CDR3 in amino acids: CASSLTGNYGYTF. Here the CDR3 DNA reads TGTGCCAGTAGTCTAACAGGGAACTATGGCTACACCTTC.

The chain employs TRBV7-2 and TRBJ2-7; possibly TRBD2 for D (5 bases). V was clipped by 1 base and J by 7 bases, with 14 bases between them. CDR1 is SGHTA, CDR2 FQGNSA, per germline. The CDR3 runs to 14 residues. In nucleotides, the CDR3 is TGTGCCAGCAGCTTAGGGTTGGGGTGGGAGGAGCAGTACTTC. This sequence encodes CASSLGLGWEEQYF.

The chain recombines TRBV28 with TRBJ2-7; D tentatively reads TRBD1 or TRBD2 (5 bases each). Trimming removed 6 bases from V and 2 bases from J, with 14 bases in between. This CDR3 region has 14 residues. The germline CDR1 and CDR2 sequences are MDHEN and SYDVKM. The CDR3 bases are TGTGCCAGCAGGTTGGGACCTCTTGCCTACGAGCAGTACTTC. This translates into CASRLGPLAYEQYF.

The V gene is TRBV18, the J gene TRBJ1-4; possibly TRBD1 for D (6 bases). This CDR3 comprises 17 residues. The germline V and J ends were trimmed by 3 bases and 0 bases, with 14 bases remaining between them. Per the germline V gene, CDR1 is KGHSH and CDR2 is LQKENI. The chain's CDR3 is CASSPSGTPPTNEKLFF. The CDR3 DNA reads TGTGCCAGCTCACCTTCCGGGACACCCCCAACTAATGAAAAACTGTTTTTT.

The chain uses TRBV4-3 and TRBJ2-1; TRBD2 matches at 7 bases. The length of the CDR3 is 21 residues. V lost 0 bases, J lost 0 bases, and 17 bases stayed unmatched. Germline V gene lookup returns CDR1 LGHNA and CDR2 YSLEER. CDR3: CASSQEYISEGGISSYNEQFF. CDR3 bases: TGCGCCAGCAGCCAAGAATATATCTCGGAGGGAGGGATAAGCTCCTACAATGAGCAGTTCTTC.

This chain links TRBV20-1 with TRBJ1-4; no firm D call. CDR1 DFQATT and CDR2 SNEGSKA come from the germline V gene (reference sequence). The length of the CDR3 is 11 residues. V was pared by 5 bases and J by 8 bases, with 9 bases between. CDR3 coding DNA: TGCAGTGCTCCGGGCCCAGAAAAACTGTTTTTT. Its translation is CSAPGPEKLFF.

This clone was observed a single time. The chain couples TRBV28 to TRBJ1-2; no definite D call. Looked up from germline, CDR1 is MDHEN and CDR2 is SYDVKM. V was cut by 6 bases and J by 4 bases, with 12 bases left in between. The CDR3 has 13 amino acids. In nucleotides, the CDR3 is TGTGCCAGCAGCTACCCAGAATTCTATGGCTACACCTTC. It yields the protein CASSYPEFYGYTF.

CDR3 residues: CASRPGLNSEQYF. In DNA form, the CDR3 reads TGTGCCAGCAGACCCGGACTTAACAGTGAGCAGTACTTC. V is TRBV6-6 and J is TRBJ2-7, with D tentatively TRBD2 (5 bases). V was pared by 6 bases and J by 7 bases, with 16 bases between. The CDR3 extends over 13 amino acids. Germline CDR1 is MNHNY and CDR2 is SVGAGI (reference sequence).

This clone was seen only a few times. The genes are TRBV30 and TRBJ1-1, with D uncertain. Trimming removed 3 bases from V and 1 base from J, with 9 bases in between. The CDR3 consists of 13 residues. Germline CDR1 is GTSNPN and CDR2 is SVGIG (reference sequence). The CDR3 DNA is TGTGCCTGGAGATACACGGGGAACACTGAAGCTTTCTTT. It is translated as CAWRYTGNTEAFF.

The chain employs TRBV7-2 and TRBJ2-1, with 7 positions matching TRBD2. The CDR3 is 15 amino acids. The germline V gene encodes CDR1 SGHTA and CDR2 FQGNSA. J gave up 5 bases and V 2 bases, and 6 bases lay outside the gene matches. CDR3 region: CASSLQAGPNNEQFF. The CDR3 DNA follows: TGTGCCAGCAGCTTACAAGCGGGGCCTAACAATGAGCAGTTCTTC.